Below are 21 T cell receptor beta chains sequenced from a single sample in a study of blood T cell repertoires in COVID-19. Repertoires were generated with immunoSEQ multiplex PCR, while TCRdb's copy carries only in-frame clones and drops some. The sample includes 200,000 to 250,000 clones, 70% to 85% of them seen just once. Sequencing was performed on PBMCs or T cells enriched from blood (not recorded which). The receptors originated from a man between 35 and 55 years old who had recovered from COVID-19.

The chain carries TRBV12-2 and TRBJ2-1; the table's TRBD1 call for D was not verified on the DNA. TRBV12-2 is a pseudogene. This CDR3 has 17 amino acids. CDR3 amino acids: CASRPSRRQGPDNEQFF. CDR3 coding DNA: TGTGCAAGTCGCCCCTCCAGGCGACAGGGTCCCGACAATGAGCAGTTCTTC.

The V and J genes are TRBV5-4 and TRBJ1-4; D perhaps matches TRBD1 (6 bases). V lost 0 bases, J lost 3 bases, and 15 bases lay in between. This CDR3 comprises 17 residues. Germline V gene data show CDR1 as SGHNT and CDR2 as YYREEE (reference sequence). The CDR3 here is CASSLGQGFGANEKLFF. CDR3 DNA: TGTGCCAGCAGCTTGGGGCAGGGGTTCGGAGCTAATGAAAAACTGTTTTTT.

The chain recombines TRBV15 with TRBJ1-2; no clear D. CDR1 is LNHNV and CDR2 is YYDKDF in the germline V gene (reference sequence). Trimming removed 0 bases at V and 5 bases at J, with 7 bases between. CDR3 size: 13 residues. For the CDR3, the DNA is TGTGCCACCAGCAGAGATCGGAGGTATGGCTACACCTTC. It specifies CATSRDRRYGYTF.

The count of this clone is one. V and J are TRBV6-5 and TRBJ2-2, with 10 bases identical to TRBD2. With 6 bases clipped from V and 7 bases from J, the junction kept 8 bases outside the gene matches. Germline V gene lookup returns CDR1 MNHEY and CDR2 SVGAGI. This CDR3 region has 15 residues. The CDR3 sequence: CASSITSGADGELFF. The DNA for the CDR3 is TGTGCCAGCAGCATAACTAGCGGGGCGGACGGGGAGCTGTTTTTT.

The chain employs TRBV5-4 and TRBJ2-5; D uncertain. There are 14 residues in the CDR3. Germline V gives CDR1 SGHNT, CDR2 YYREEE (reference sequence). With 0 bases removed from V and 0 bases from J, the gap between germline ends came to 6 bases. This chain's CDR3 is CASSLGAYQETQYF. CDR3 bases: TGTGCCAGCAGCTTGGGGGCTTACCAAGAGACCCAGTACTTC.

The chain is built from TRBV3-1 (or the pseudogene TRBV3-2) and TRBJ2-2; no definite D call. Germline assignment: CDR1 LGHDT and CDR2 YNNKEL (reference sequence). This CDR3 region has 13 residues. Trimming cost V 6 bases and J 3 bases, with 8 bases left between them. CDR3 nucleotide sequence: TGTGCCAGCAGGGAGTATTACACCGGGGAGCTGTTTTTT. Translating it yields CASREYYTGELFF.

The V and J genes are TRBV7-2 and TRBJ2-3, with 8 bases matching TRBD2. Trimming took 5 bases from V and 3 from J; bases not matched to a gene: 7. Germline CDR1 reads SGHTA; CDR2 reads FQGNSA. CDR3 length equals 15 residues. CDR3 in DNA: TGTGCCAGCAGCCCCAGCGGGAGAAGGACAGATACGCAGTATTTT. Protein sequence: CASSPSGRRTDTQYF.

The J gene is TRBJ1-1, the V gene TRBV5-4; weak D call: TRBD1 (5 bases). CDR1 SGHNT and CDR2 YYREEE come from the germline V gene (reference sequence). This CDR3 has 12 residues. V lost 3 bases and J 12 bases, leaving 15 bases between the germline ends. The DNA of the CDR3 is TGTGCCAGCAGCTCTACAGGTGCCGGAACTTTCTTT. It encodes CASSSTGAGTFF.

The chain carries TRBV6-6 and TRBJ1-2; a possible D gene is TRBD1 (6 bases). This CDR3 has 14 residues. V lost 5 bases, J lost 4 bases, and 14 bases lay in between. The germline gives CDR1 MNHNY, CDR2 SVGAGI (reference sequence). The CDR3 DNA is TGTGCCAGCAGTAGACCACAGGGCGGCTATGGCTACACCTTC. This encodes CASSRPQGGYGYTF.

The J gene is TRBJ1-5, the V gene TRBV7-6; the match to TRBD1 covers 7 bases. Germline V gene sequence: CDR1 SGHVS, CDR2 FNYEAQ. V shed 2 bases and J 4 bases; nucleotides not matched to a gene: 8. CDR3 size: 16 residues. The CDR3 is CASSLSPRQGNQPQHF. The CDR3 DNA reads as TGTGCCAGCAGCTTATCCCCCAGACAGGGAAATCAGCCCCAGCATTTT. Full variable domain (missing parts from reference TRBV7-6 and TRBJ1-5): GAGVSQSPRYKVTKRGQDVALRCDPISGHVSLYWYRQALGQGPEFLTYFNYEAQQDKSGLPNDRFSAERPEGSISTLTIQRTEQRDSAMYRCASSLSPRQGNQPQHFGDGTRLSIL.

The chain couples TRBV28 to TRBJ1-6; D unclear. The CDR3 has 14 residues. Looked up from germline, CDR1 is MDHEN and CDR2 is SYDVKM. V lost 5 bases and J lost 7, with 12 bases in between. CDR3 region: CASSLPGSNSPLHF. CDR3 nucleotide sequence: TGTGCCAGCAGTCTTCCGGGATCAAATTCACCCCTCCACTTT.

In DNA form, the CDR3 reads TGCGCCAGCAGCATAGGCCAGGGGGGCGATGGCTACACCTTC. Translating gives CASSIGQGGDGYTF. The rearrangement uses TRBV5-1 and TRBJ1-2; 7 bases line up with TRBD1. There are 14 residues in the CDR3. CDR1 is SGHRS and CDR2 is YFSETQ in the germline V gene. V lost 4 bases to trimming and J lost 6 bases; unmatched junction nucleotides: 9.

The chain carries TRBV5-1 and TRBJ2-7; TRBD1 matches 7 bases. The trim removed 4 bases at V and 6 bases at J, leaving 10 bases unmatched. Per the germline V gene, CDR1 is SGHRS and CDR2 is YFSETQ. CDR3 size: 14 residues. The CDR3 sequence: CASSPRDSRFEQYF. The CDR3 DNA reads as TGCGCCAGCAGCCCGAGGGACAGCCGCTTCGAGCAGTACTTC.

This clone was seen a few times. The chain joins TRBV6-5 to TRBJ2-7; D remains unclear. CDR3 length equals 15 residues. V lost 8 bases, J lost 7 bases, and 24 bases lay in between. The V gene's germline CDR1 is MNHEY and CDR2 SVGAGI. CDR3: CASSGRDGLLGEQYF. The DNA for the CDR3 is TGTGCCAGCTCCGGCAGAGATGGGCTCCTCGGAGAGCAGTACTTC.

The chain has TRBV2 and TRBJ1-1; the D is unclear. CDR3 length: 13 residues. Deletions cut 7 bases from V and 1 base from J, with 10 bases between. The germline V gene has CDR1 SNHLY and CDR2 FYNNEI. The CDR3 DNA is TGTGCCAGCATTCAGGAGGGGAACACTGAAGCTTTCTTT. Amino acids: CASIQEGNTEAFF.

The V call is TRBV28, the J call TRBJ2-3; TRBD2 matches at 11 bases. There are 15 residues in the CDR3. The germline V gene has CDR1 MDHEN and CDR2 SYDVKM. V trimming: 5 bases; J trimming: 2 bases; junction bases outside the gene matches: 3. CDR3 nucleotides: TGTGCCAGCAGTACTAGCGGGAGTCCCACAGATACGCAGTATTTT. Translated, it gives CASSTSGSPTDTQYF. Combining the CDR3 with reference TRBV28 and TRBJ2-3 gives the whole variable domain DVKVTQSSRYLVKRTGEKVFLECVQDMDHENMFWYRQDPGLGLRLIYFSYDVKMKEKGDIPEGYSVSREKKERFSLILESASTNQTSMYLCASSTSGSPTDTQYFGPGTRLTVL.

The chain recombines TRBV7-2 with TRBJ1-2, with 8 bases fitting TRBD1. CDR1 and CDR2 (germline): SGHTA, FQGNSA. Trimming removed 1 base from V and 6 bases from J; junction bases left unmatched: 4. The CDR3 totals 14 residues. The CDR3 spells CASSLDDRGDGYTF. In DNA, the CDR3 is TGTGCCAGCAGCTTAGATGACAGGGGTGATGGCTACACCTTC.

The chain has TRBV5-1 and TRBJ2-5, with no clear D. V was shortened by 5 bases and J by 2 bases, with 16 bases between the two germline ends. CDR3 length equals 15 residues. Per the germline V gene, CDR1 is SGHRS and CDR2 is YFSETQ. The CDR3: CASSLGTTSQETQYF. The CDR3 nucleotides are TGCGCCAGCAGTCTAGGAACAACCTCGCAAGAGACCCAGTACTTC.

V and J are TRBV6-5 and TRBJ1-2; weak D call: TRBD1 (5 bases). V lost 0 bases, J lost 4 bases, and 9 bases lay in between. The CDR3 contains 14 residues. Germline values: CDR1 MNHEY, CDR2 SVGAGI. As DNA, the CDR3 is TGTGCCAGCAGTTACTCGGAAGGGGCCTATGGCTACACCTTC. It translates to CASSYSEGAYGYTF.

J is TRBJ1-5 and V is TRBV18, with unresolved D. The germline V gene has CDR1 KGHSH and CDR2 LQKENI. V gave up 3 bases and J gave up 0 bases, with 12 bases separating them. The CDR3 spans 16 residues. As DNA, the CDR3 is TGTGCCAGCTCACCTGAGGGCGGTGGTAGCAATCAGCCCCAGCATTTT. This encodes CASSPEGGGSNQPQHF.

The chain has TRBV5-1 and TRBJ1-2; D call uncertain. Trimming pared 0 bases from V and 5 bases from J, leaving 11 bases between. The CDR3 totals 14 residues. Looked up from germline, CDR1 is SGHRS and CDR2 is YFSETQ. DNA of the CDR3: TGCGCCAGCAGCTTGGTCGCGGGAGCTTATGGCTACACCTTC. Its translation: CASSLVAGAYGYTF.